What follows are 17 T cell receptor beta chains derived from one specimen sequenced in a study of T cells in Graves' hyperthyroidism and ophthalmopathy. Using RNA transcripts as the source, TCR beta CDR3 regions were amplified. The TCR CDR3 first-round RT-PCR relied on the HTBI primer set. TCRdb redid the calling of the multiplex PCR reads with MiXCR, one entry per CDR3 protein. The table lists about 700,000 distinct CDR3 sequences, 14% of them singletons, with roughly 10% in the top ten. Input material: blood. The receptors shown here come from a woman aged 18 to 35 with Graves' hyperthyroidism.

This clonotype was seen more than once but under ten times. The rearrangement links TRBV20-1 to TRBJ1-1, with TRBD1 as a possible D gene (6 bases). Looked up from germline, CDR1 is DFQATT and CDR2 is SNEGSKA (reference sequence). With 3 bases removed from V and 1 base from J, the gap between germline ends came to 12 bases. This CDR3 spans 14 amino acids. The CDR3 nucleotides read TGCAGTGCTAGTGGAGGGGGGACGAACACTGAAGCTTTCTTT. It specifies CSASGGGTNTEAFF.

The chain combines TRBV5-1 with TRBJ2-5, with unresolved D. CDR1 is SGHRS, CDR2 YFSETQ, per germline. V was shortened by 0 bases and J by 13 bases, with 13 bases between the two germline ends. The CDR3 covers 12 residues. The CDR3 nucleotides are TGCGCCAGCAGCTTGGAAGCAGCCCCGGTGTACTTC. This codes for CASSLEAAPVYF.

This clonotype was counted many times. The chain combines TRBV3-1 with TRBJ1-2, with D uncertain. CDR3 length: 15 residues. Germline loops: CDR1 LGHDT, CDR2 YNNKEL (reference sequence). Trimming pared 0 bases from V and 5 bases from J, leaving 13 bases between. The CDR3 reads CASSQDNGLLYGYTF. The CDR3 DNA sequence: TGTGCCAGCAGCCAAGATAACGGCCTACTATATGGCTACACCTTC.

This clonotype was detected a few times. The chain links TRBV6-2 or TRBV6-3 to TRBJ1-5, with D perhaps matching TRBD1 (5 bases). The CDR3 contains 14 residues. V was shortened by 7 bases and J by 7 bases, with 17 bases between the two germline ends. CDR1 is MNHEY and CDR2 is SVGEGT in the germline V gene. The CDR3 reads CASTITGNGQPQHF. Written as DNA, the CDR3 is TGTGCCAGCACTATTACAGGAAACGGGCAGCCCCAGCATTTT.

This clonotype has ten or more counts. V and J are TRBV28 and TRBJ2-3; the match to TRBD2 covers 7 bases. The ends lost 7 bases at V and 3 bases at J; junction bases unmatched: 7. The CDR3 consists of 14 residues. Germline CDR1 and CDR2: MDHEN and SYDVKM. The CDR3 DNA reads TGTGCCAGCATCCGGGACTACCAAACAGATACGCAGTATTTT. This codes for CASIRDYQTDTQYF.

This clonotype has at least ten counts. The gene calls are TRBV10-2 and TRBJ1-1, with D unclear. V dropped 3 bases and J dropped 10 bases, with 12 bases sitting between them. The CDR3 consists of 12 residues. The germline V gene has CDR1 WSHSY and CDR2 SAAADI. The CDR3, as DNA: TGCGCCAGCAGTGAAGTAGGTCTTAGAGCTTTCTTT. Its protein is CASSEVGLRAFF.

The chain recombines TRBV12-3 or TRBV12-4 with TRBJ2-1; D is uncertain. There are 15 residues in the CDR3. V lost 1 base to trimming and J lost 4 bases, with 11 bases between them. The CDR3 here is CASSLVSGVYNEQFF. Here the CDR3 DNA reads TGTGCCAGCAGTTTAGTATCCGGAGTGTACAATGAGCAGTTCTTC.

This sequence joins TRBV11-1 and TRBJ2-5, with 8 bases lining up with TRBD2. The germline CDR1 and CDR2 sequences are SGHAT and FQDESV (reference sequence). V trimming: 3 bases; J trimming: 10 bases; junction bases outside the gene matches: 13. This CDR3 is 15 amino acids long. The CDR3 DNA reads as TGTGCCAGCAGCTTGAGGTTGAGCGGGAGCCCCGACCAGTACTTC. Its translation: CASSLRLSGSPDQYF.

This clonotype was seen many times. This chain links TRBV9 with TRBJ1-1, with a tentative D call TRBD1 (6 bases). The CDR3 is 15 amino acids. The germline V gene has CDR1 SGDLS and CDR2 YYNGEE. V shed 4 bases and J shed 1 base, with 14 bases lying between them. The CDR3 loop is CASSSRTDANTEAFF. The CDR3 DNA follows: TGTGCCAGCAGCAGCCGGACAGACGCGAACACTGAAGCTTTCTTT.

There are many counts of this clonotype. The chain combines TRBV28 with TRBJ2-1, with 10 bases aligning to TRBD2. This CDR3 is built from 17 residues. V shed 2 bases, J shed 9 bases, and the junction held 13 bases outside the gene matches. CDR1 MDHEN and CDR2 SYDVKM come from the germline V gene. The chain's CDR3 is CASSLGSASGSFGEQFF. The CDR3 DNA is TGTGCCAGCAGTTTAGGGTCGGCTAGCGGGAGTTTTGGTGAGCAGTTCTTC. Based on the CDR3 plus reference TRBV28 and TRBJ2-1, the full variable domain is DVKVTQSSRYLVKRTGEKVFLECVQDMDHENMFWYRQDPGLGLRLIYFSYDVKMKEKGDIPEGYSVSREKKERFSLILESASTNQTSMYLCASSLGSASGSFGEQFFGPGTRLTVL.

This clonotype was recorded at least ten times. The chain recombines TRBV2 with TRBJ2-1; TRBD1 aligns across 9 bases. Per germline, CDR1 SNHLY and CDR2 FYNNEI. V shed 6 bases and J 5 bases; nucleotides not matched to a gene: 5. The CDR3 extends over 14 amino acids. The CDR3 spells CASRAGTGNNEQFF. For the CDR3, the DNA is TGTGCCAGCAGAGCCGGGACAGGGAACAATGAGCAGTTCTTC.

Many counts were recorded for this clonotype. The chain is built from TRBV7-9 and TRBJ2-1; 10 nucleotides line up with TRBD2. CDR3 length: 16 amino acids. Per germline, CDR1 SEHNR and CDR2 FQNEAQ (reference sequence). V was clipped by 5 bases and J by 4 bases; unmatched bases: 8. The CDR3 sequence is CASSTPTSGSYNEQFF. In DNA, the CDR3 is TGTGCCAGCAGCACCCCGACTAGCGGGTCTTACAATGAGCAGTTCTTC.

This clonotype was seen at least ten times. The rearrangement links TRBV20-1 to TRBJ2-7; 11 positions agree with TRBD2. This CDR3 comprises 16 residues. Germline V gives CDR1 DFQATT, CDR2 SNEGSKA (reference sequence). Trimming removed 0 bases from V and 0 bases from J; junction bases left unmatched: 4. The CDR3 DNA reads as TGCAGTGCTAGAGATTCTAGCGGGAGGTCCTCCTACGAGCAGTACTTC. This translates into CSARDSSGRSSYEQYF.

Only a few counts were recorded for this clonotype. This chain joins TRBV6-2 or TRBV6-3 and TRBJ2-1; D tentatively reads TRBD1 or TRBD2 (6 bases each). This CDR3 has 15 amino acids. Trimming took 2 bases from V and 6 from J, leaving 14 bases between them. The V gene's germline CDR1 is MNHEY and CDR2 SVGEGT. The CDR3 region is CASSYEGGWGNEQFF. DNA of the CDR3: TGTGCCAGCAGTTACGAGGGGGGCTGGGGCAATGAGCAGTTCTTC.

This clonotype occurred a few times. A junction boundary mismatches the germline segment, possibly from a read error. V is TRBV13 and J is TRBJ2-1; D is perhaps TRBD1 (5 bases). Germline values: CDR1 PRHDT, CDR2 FYEKMQ (reference sequence). The CDR3 is 14 residues long. CDR3 sequence reads: CASSLGASYNEQLF. The CDR3 DNA reads TGTGCCAGCAGCCTAGGGGCCTCCTACAATGAGCAGCTCTTC.

This clonotype was counted only a few times. The chain joins TRBV7-9 to TRBJ2-7; a weak D match, TRBD2 (5 bases). The CDR3 is made up of 16 amino acids. In germline, CDR1 is SEHNR, CDR2 FQNEAQ (reference sequence). Trimming stripped 5 bases from V and 3 bases from J, with 20 bases between. The CDR3 loop reads CASSVTGVGGFYEQYF. The CDR3 DNA reads as TGTGCCAGCAGCGTCACCGGGGTAGGCGGGTTCTACGAGCAGTACTTC.

This clonotype was counted between two and nine times. The chain recombines TRBV12-3 or TRBV12-4 with TRBJ2-1; no firm D call. V lost 3 bases to trimming and J lost 8 bases, with 5 bases between them. This CDR3 is built from 11 residues. The CDR3: CASSFRYEQFF. The DNA of the CDR3 is TGTGCCAGCAGTTTCAGATATGAGCAGTTCTTC.